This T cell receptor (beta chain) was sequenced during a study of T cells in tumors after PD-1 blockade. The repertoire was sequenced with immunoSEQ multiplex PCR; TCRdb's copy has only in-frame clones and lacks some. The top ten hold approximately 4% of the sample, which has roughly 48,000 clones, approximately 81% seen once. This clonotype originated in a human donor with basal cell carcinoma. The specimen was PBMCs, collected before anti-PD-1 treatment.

In DNA, the CDR3 is TGTGCCAGCAGGGGGAGATTGAGAAACATTCAGTACTTC. This codes for CASRGRLRNIQYF. The rearrangement joins TRBV12-3 or TRBV12-4 to TRBJ2-4, with D possibly being TRBD2 (5 bases). Deletions cut 6 bases from V and 6 bases from J, with 12 bases between. The CDR3 covers 13 residues.